This T cell receptor beta chain was recorded in a study of T cell responses to AZD1222 COVID-19 vaccine. Study-wide points: Reportedly, close to half of spike-specific TCRs are directed against unmutated variant regions. Samples come after the peak T cell response, not at day 14.

Assay: immunoSEQ multiplex PCR; the TCRdb copy retains only in-frame clones and omits some. There are about 55,000 clones in the sample; around nine tenths occur only once, and 3% to 4.5% lies in the top ten. As regards this clone: No antigen is known for it.

The CDR3 consists of 17 residues. Germline CDR1 is KGHSH and CDR2 is LQKENI. V shed 1 base, J shed 0 bases, and the junction held 2 bases outside the gene matches. The chain combines TRBV18 with TRBJ2-1; 11 nucleotides line up with TRBD1. This sequence was found in an adult in good health. The source was peripheral blood, collected on day 0 of AZD1222 vaccination. The CDR3 spells CASSPRGTGGSYNEQFF. The CDR3 DNA is TGTGCCAGCTCACCACGTGGGACAGGGGGCTCCTACAATGAGCAGTTCTTC.